This record looks at one TCR beta chain sequence and its context. Its antigen is as yet unknown. Amplification of TCR beta CDR3 regions used RNA as the template. A set of HTBI primers served as the primers for a first-round RT-PCR of the TCR CDR3. Using its own MiXCR run on the multiplex PCR reads, TCRdb lists one record per CDR3 protein. The data hold around 370,000 distinct CDR3 sequences, with roughly 20% observed a single time. The sample comes from a study of T cells in Graves' hyperthyroidism and ophthalmopathy. Study findings and constraints: In simple terms, a model built on 13 V-J features told ophthalmopathy apart from stable hyperthyroidism.

The CDR3 spans 15 residues. In germline, CDR1 is MNHNS, CDR2 SASEGT. With 2 bases removed from V and 11 bases from J, the gap between germline ends came to 18 bases. Every diagnosis used clinical symptoms, serum thyroxine and TRAb, thyroid ultrasound and orbital computed tomography. Sequenced input: blood. The rearrangement links TRBV6-1 to TRBJ2-2, with D perhaps assigned TRBD1 or TRBD2 (5 bases each). This clonotype was obtained from a man aged 18 to 30 with Graves' ophthalmopathy. CDR3 coding DNA: TGTGCCAGCAGTGAAACCGGGGCCGTTCAAGGCGAGCTGTTTTTT. Protein: CASSETGAVQGELFF.